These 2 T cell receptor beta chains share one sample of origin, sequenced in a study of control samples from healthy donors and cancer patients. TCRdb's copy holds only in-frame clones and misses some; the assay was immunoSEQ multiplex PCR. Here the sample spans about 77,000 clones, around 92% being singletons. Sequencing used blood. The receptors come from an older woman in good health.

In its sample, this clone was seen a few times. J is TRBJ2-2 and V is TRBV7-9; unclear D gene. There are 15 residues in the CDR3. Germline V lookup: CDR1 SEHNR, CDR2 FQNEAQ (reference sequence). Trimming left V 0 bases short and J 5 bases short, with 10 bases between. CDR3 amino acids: CASSLASTSTGELFF. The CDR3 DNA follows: TGTGCCAGCAGCTTAGCGTCTACGTCAACCGGGGAGCTGTTTTTT. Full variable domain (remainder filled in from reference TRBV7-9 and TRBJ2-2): DTGVSQNPRHKITKRGQNVTFRCDPISEHNRLYWYRQTLGQGPEFLTYFQNEAQLEKSRLLSDRFSAERPKGSFSTLEIQRTEQGDSAMYLCASSLASTSTGELFFGEGSRLTVL.

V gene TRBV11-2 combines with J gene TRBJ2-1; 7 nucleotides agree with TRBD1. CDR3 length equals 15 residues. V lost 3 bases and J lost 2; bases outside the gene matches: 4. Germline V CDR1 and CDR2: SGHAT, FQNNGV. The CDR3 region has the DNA TGTGCCAGCAGCTTGGGTCAGGGGGCCTACAATGAGCAGTTCTTC. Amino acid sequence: CASSLGQGAYNEQFF.